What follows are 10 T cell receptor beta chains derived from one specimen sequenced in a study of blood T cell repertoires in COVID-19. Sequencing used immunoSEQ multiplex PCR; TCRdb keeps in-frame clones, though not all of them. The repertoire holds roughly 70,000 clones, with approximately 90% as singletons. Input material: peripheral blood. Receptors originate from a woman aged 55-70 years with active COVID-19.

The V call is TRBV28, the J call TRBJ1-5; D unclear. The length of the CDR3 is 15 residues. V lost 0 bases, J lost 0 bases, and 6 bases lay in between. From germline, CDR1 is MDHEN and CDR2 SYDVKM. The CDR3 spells CASSLWADSNQPQHF. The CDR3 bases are TGTGCCAGCAGTTTATGGGCGGATAGCAATCAGCCCCAGCATTTT.

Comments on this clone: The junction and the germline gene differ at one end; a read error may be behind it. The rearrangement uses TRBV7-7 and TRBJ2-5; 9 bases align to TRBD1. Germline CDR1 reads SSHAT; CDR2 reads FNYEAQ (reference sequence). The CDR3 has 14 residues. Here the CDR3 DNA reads TGTGCTAGCAGCCGGACAGGGGCCGGAGAGACCCAGTACTTC. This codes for CASSRTGAGETQYF.

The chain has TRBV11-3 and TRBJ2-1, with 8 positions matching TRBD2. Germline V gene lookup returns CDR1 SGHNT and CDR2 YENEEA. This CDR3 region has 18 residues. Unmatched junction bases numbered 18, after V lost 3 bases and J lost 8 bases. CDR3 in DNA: TGTGCCAGCAGCTTCTCCTCTACAAGCGGGAGATCTCCCTATGAGCAGTTCTTC. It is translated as CASSFSSTSGRSPYEQFF.

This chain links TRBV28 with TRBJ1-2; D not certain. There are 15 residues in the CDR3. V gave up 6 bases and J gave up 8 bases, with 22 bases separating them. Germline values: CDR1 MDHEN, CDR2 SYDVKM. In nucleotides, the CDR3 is TGTGCCAGCAGCCGAAGAGCGGGGTCGCGAGAAGGCTACACCTTC. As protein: CASSRRAGSREGYTF.

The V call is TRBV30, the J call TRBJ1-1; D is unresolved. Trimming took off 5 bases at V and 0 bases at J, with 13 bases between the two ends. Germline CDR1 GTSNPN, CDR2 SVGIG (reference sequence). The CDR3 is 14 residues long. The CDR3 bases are TGTGCCTGGGTTCCCGATCCTATGAACACTGAAGCTTTCTTT. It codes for CAWVPDPMNTEAFF.

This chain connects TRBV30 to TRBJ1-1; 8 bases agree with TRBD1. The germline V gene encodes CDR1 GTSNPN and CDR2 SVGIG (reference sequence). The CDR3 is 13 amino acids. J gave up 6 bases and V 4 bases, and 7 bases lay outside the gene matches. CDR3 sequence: CAWTGGAGAEAFF. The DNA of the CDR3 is TGTGCCTGGACAGGGGGCGCCGGGGCTGAAGCTTTCTTT.

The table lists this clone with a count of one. DNA of the CDR3: TGTGCCAGCACTGACTTCGGAAACACCATATATTTT. It encodes CASTDFGNTIYF. The chain has TRBV25-1 and TRBJ1-3; D gene uncertain. This CDR3 has 12 residues. Trimming stripped 7 bases from V and 4 bases from J, with 8 bases between. Germline CDR1 reads MGHDK; CDR2 reads SYGVNS.

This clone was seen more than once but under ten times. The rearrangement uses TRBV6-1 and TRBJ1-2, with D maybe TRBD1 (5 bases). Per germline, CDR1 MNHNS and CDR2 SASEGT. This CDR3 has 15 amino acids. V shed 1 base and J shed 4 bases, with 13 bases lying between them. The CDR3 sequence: CASSEDWAGPYGYTF. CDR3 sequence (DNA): TGTGCCAGCAGTGAAGACTGGGCAGGGCCCTATGGCTACACCTTC.

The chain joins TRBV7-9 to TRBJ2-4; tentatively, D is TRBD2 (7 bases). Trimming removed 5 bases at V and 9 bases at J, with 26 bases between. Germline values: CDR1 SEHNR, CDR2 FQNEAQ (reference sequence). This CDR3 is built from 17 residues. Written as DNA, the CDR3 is TGTGCCAGCAGCCCCTTTGGGGGGGGGCAGAGGGATAGCATTCAGTACTTC. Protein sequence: CASSPFGGGQRDSIQYF.

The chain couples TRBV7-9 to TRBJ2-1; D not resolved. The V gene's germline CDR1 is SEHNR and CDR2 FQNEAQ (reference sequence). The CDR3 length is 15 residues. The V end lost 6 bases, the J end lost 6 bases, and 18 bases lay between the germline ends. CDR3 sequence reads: CASSPDSARGNEQFF. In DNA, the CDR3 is TGTGCCAGCAGTCCCGACTCGGCAAGAGGCAATGAGCAGTTCTTC.